The present T cell receptor beta chain was sequenced within a study of Tregs in tolerant kidney transplant recipients. Study details: Recipient PBMCs carried a CFSE label and met irradiated graft donor PBMCs for approximately six days before FACS sorting. Study results and caveats: Validation in larger populations is needed because few patients were studied. This study did not directly address biological reproducibility.

The V and J ends lost 5 bases and 5 bases, in that order; junction bases with no gene match: 8. The CDR3 is 15 amino acids. Germline assignment: CDR1 MNHEY and CDR2 SVGAGI. Clones were read by immunoSEQ multiplex PCR, and TCRdb kept only the in-frame ones, dropping some. The table has 9,400 or so clones, 40% to 50% seen once. Turning to this clone: Its antigen is not identified.

The chain is built from TRBV6-5 and TRBJ2-5; TRBD1 aligns across 10 bases. The material sequenced was CD4+ T cells from blood cultured with allogeneic cells. This TCR was recovered from a human donor in good health. The CDR3 nucleotides are TGTGCCAGCAGTACTGGACAGGGGGTTAGGGAGACCCAGTACTTC. Translation: CASSTGQGVRETQYF.